These 23 T cell receptor beta chains came from one sample sequenced in a study of shared clonotypes between healthy human individuals. Only in-frame clones appear in the TCRdb table, and some are missing; sequencing was by immunoSEQ multiplex PCR. The table lists about 2.4 million clones, 90% to 95% of them singletons. The source material was naive CD4+ T cells from PBMCs. Specified subset: CD45RA+ positively selected. These receptors were obtained from a man in his late teens or twenties in good health. Some clones in this sample may be carry-over from other donors' samples.

With respect to this clone: Other DNA sequences in the sample encode the same CDR3. The rearrangement uses TRBV6-5 and TRBJ2-7; D unresolved. The CDR3 runs to 12 residues. Germline assignment: CDR1 MNHEY and CDR2 SVGAGI. Trimming shortened V by 6 bases and J by 2 bases, and 8 bases separated the two germline ends. CDR3 sequence (DNA): TGTGCCAGCAGCGACCGCGCCTACGAGCAGTACTTC. It yields the protein CASSDRAYEQYF.

The rearrangement uses TRBV2 and TRBJ1-1; 7 positions agree with TRBD1. Germline V gene data show CDR1 as SNHLY and CDR2 as FYNNEI. This CDR3 is 13 amino acids long. Unmatched junction bases numbered 2, after V lost 3 bases and J lost 4 bases. For the CDR3, the DNA is TGTGCCAGCAGTGATTACAGGGGCACTGAAGCTTTCTTT. Its protein product is CASSDYRGTEAFF.

The chain employs TRBV5-1 and TRBJ2-2; the D is unclear. Germline CDR1 and CDR2: SGHRS and YFSETQ. The ends were cut back, 4 bases at V and 6 bases at J, with 16 bases in the middle. The CDR3 extends over 15 amino acids. This CDR3 reads CASSEDLEKAGELFF. CDR3 coding DNA: TGCGCCAGCAGCGAAGACCTGGAAAAGGCCGGGGAGCTGTTTTTT.

This chain joins TRBV2 and TRBJ2-1, with D unclear. There are 15 residues in the CDR3. Trimming cost V 4 bases and J 4 bases, with 14 bases left between them. From germline, CDR1 is SNHLY and CDR2 FYNNEI. The DNA of the CDR3 is TGTGCCAGCAGTGTACAAGACCCGACGTACAATGAGCAGTTCTTC. Amino acid sequence: CASSVQDPTYNEQFF.

J is TRBJ1-3 and V is TRBV19; D gene uncertain. The CDR3 sequence is 11 residues long. Germline CDR1 is LNHDA and CDR2 is SQIVND (reference sequence). Trimming took off 9 bases at V and 7 bases at J, with 10 bases between the two ends. CDR3 protein: CASGSLNTIYF. CDR3 DNA: TGTGCCAGCGGATCGTTGAACACCATATATTTT.

The chain employs TRBV5-1 and TRBJ2-7; D not resolved. CDR1 is SGHRS and CDR2 is YFSETQ in the germline V gene. The V end was cut by 0 bases, the J end by 2 bases, with 9 bases between. The CDR3 consists of 14 residues. Here the CDR3 DNA reads TGCGCCAGCAGCTTGGGTGTACGCGCCTACGAGCAGTACTTC. Translating gives CASSLGVRAYEQYF.

The rearrangement joins TRBV18 to TRBJ2-5; 7 bases agree with TRBD1. Losses at the gene ends were 2 bases for V and 3 bases for J; bases not matched to a gene: 3. Germline lookup yields CDR1 KGHSH and CDR2 LQKENI. The CDR3 is 14 residues long. CDR3 region: CASSPAGTEETQYF. CDR3 nucleotide sequence: TGTGCCAGCTCACCAGCCGGGACAGAAGAGACCCAGTACTTC.

The chain employs TRBV5-4 and TRBJ2-1; D not resolved. V lost 4 bases to trimming and J lost 0 bases, with 20 bases between them. Germline values: CDR1 SGHNT, CDR2 YYREEE (reference sequence). The CDR3 has 18 residues. The CDR3 DNA is TGTGCCAGCAGCCGCGGAGTGGTGACCCCCTACTCCTACAATGAGCAGTTCTTC. This codes for CASSRGVVTPYSYNEQFF.

CDR3 residues: CASTETGFGNEQYF. CDR3 bases: TGTGCCAGCACTGAGACAGGGTTTGGCAACGAGCAGTACTTC. V is TRBV2 and J is TRBJ2-7, with 7 bases fitting TRBD1. Germline loops: CDR1 SNHLY, CDR2 FYNNEI. With 7 bases clipped from V and 5 bases from J, the junction kept 11 bases outside the gene matches. This CDR3 has 14 amino acids. Supplemented by reference TRBV2 and TRBJ2-7, the full variable domain reads EPEVTQTPSHQVTQMGQEVILRCVPISNHLYFYWYRQILGQKVEFLVSFYNNEISEKSEIFDDQFSVERPDGSNFTLKIRSTKLEDSAMYFCASTETGFGNEQYFGPGTRLTVT.

The rearrangement joins TRBV5-6 to TRBJ2-2; D not resolved. This CDR3 region has 11 residues. CDR1 and CDR2 (germline): SGHDT, YYEEEE. The V gene lost 4 bases and the J gene lost 6 bases, with 4 bases spanning the gap. CDR3 loop: CASSRSGELFF. The CDR3 DNA reads TGTGCCAGCAGCCGGTCCGGGGAGCTGTTTTTT.

The rearrangement joins TRBV19 to TRBJ1-1, with 7 bases that match TRBD1. The CDR3 runs to 15 residues. J was trimmed by 7 bases and V by 3 bases; bases with no gene match: 11. Per the germline V gene, CDR1 is LNHDA and CDR2 is SQIVND (reference sequence). The CDR3 nucleotides are TGTGCCAGTAGTATTAATCACAGGGGATGGGGTGAAGCTTTCTTT. It specifies CASSINHRGWGEAFF.

J is TRBJ1-3 and V is TRBV5-5; 12 bases are shared with TRBD1. Per germline, CDR1 SGHKS and CDR2 YYEKEE (reference sequence). Trimming cost V 5 bases and J 3 bases; bases outside gene matches: 9. CDR3 length: 17 amino acids. CDR3 in amino acids: CASSWGQGAFIGNTIYF. The CDR3 DNA sequence: TGTGCCAGCAGTTGGGGACAGGGGGCATTTATTGGAAACACCATATATTTT.

This chain connects TRBV28 to TRBJ2-7, with 12 bases identical to TRBD2. The CDR3 contains 15 residues. Trimming cost V 5 bases and J 6 bases; bases outside gene matches: 8. CDR1 and CDR2 (germline): MDHEN, SYDVKM. The CDR3 spells CASSARLAGATEQYF. The CDR3 DNA reads as TGTGCCAGCAGTGCCCGACTAGCGGGGGCCACCGAGCAGTACTTC.

As regards this clone: Other DNA sequences in the same sample also yield this CDR3. The rearrangement uses TRBV5-1 and TRBJ2-7; D remains ambiguous. From germline, CDR1 is SGHRS and CDR2 YFSETQ. Trimming shortened V by 4 bases and J by 3 bases, and 5 bases separated the two germline ends. This CDR3 has 11 residues. DNA for the CDR3: TGCGCCAGCAGCCCCGACTACGAGCAGTACTTC. Its translation: CASSPDYEQYF.

The chain combines TRBV28 with TRBJ1-5; tentatively, D is TRBD1 (5 bases). V was shortened by 0 bases and J by 9 bases, with 12 bases between the two germline ends. Germline loops: CDR1 MDHEN, CDR2 SYDVKM. The CDR3 is 14 amino acids. CDR3 bases: TGTGCCAGCAGTTTATGGACAGAAAAGGGGCCCCAGCATTTT. It encodes CASSLWTEKGPQHF.

V and J are TRBV5-1 and TRBJ2-7; D uncertain. V lost 0 bases to trimming and J lost 6 bases, with 13 bases between them. The germline V gene has CDR1 SGHRS and CDR2 YFSETQ. This CDR3 has 14 amino acids. CDR3 DNA: TGCGCCAGCAGCTTGGAATCCCCGGTCGGCGAGCAGTACTTC. Encoded protein: CASSLESPVGEQYF.

The chain carries TRBV4-3 and TRBJ2-3, with D uncertain. Germline V lookup: CDR1 LGHNA, CDR2 YSLEER. The length of the CDR3 is 16 residues. V lost 4 bases and J 3 bases, leaving 17 bases between the germline ends. Written as DNA, the CDR3 is TGCGCCAGCAGCCGCATCGGTTCCTTGCGAACAGATACGCAGTATTTT. Encoded protein: CASSRIGSLRTDTQYF.

This rearrangement joins TRBV27 to TRBJ2-3, with 7 nucleotides matching TRBD2. This CDR3 region has 13 residues. J gave up 8 bases and V 6 bases, and 8 bases lay outside the gene matches. Germline V CDR1 and CDR2: MNHEY, SMNVEV (reference sequence). DNA of the CDR3: TGTGCCAGCAGAGCAACTAGCGCAGGTACGCAGTATTTT. Amino acid sequence: CASRATSAGTQYF.

The V gene is TRBV29-1, the J gene TRBJ2-1; D might be TRBD2 (6 bases). This CDR3 spans 13 amino acids. CDR1 SQVTM and CDR2 ANQGSEA come from the germline V gene. CDR3 protein: CTPGGVSYNEQFF. The CDR3, as DNA: TGCACGCCCGGCGGGGTCTCCTACAATGAGCAGTTCTTC.

This chain links TRBV9 with TRBJ2-7; either TRBD1 or TRBD2 may supply D (6 bases each). Trimming pared 4 bases from V and 5 bases from J, leaving 19 bases between. The germline CDR1 and CDR2 sequences are SGDLS and YYNGEE. This CDR3 region has 15 residues. DNA for the CDR3: TGTGCCAGCAGCCCTAGGGGGGATCGGTCCAACGAGCAGTACTTC. It specifies CASSPRGDRSNEQYF.

This clone has only one observation. The gene calls are TRBV7-2 and TRBJ2-3; D unclear. Germline V gene sequence: CDR1 SGHTA, CDR2 FQGNSA. The CDR3 totals 17 residues. V was cut by 5 bases and J by 1 base, with 19 bases left in between. The CDR3 spells CASSHYPAQGGTDTQYF. CDR3 sequence (DNA): TGTGCCAGCAGCCACTACCCGGCCCAAGGAGGCACAGATACGCAGTATTTT.

Details on this clone: The same CDR3 arises from other DNA sequences in this sample as well. V usage is TRBV6-5 and J usage is TRBJ2-7; 7 positions agree with TRBD2. Germline V gene lookup returns CDR1 MNHEY and CDR2 SVGAGI. The CDR3 contains 15 residues. Trimming cost V 0 bases and J 2 bases; bases outside gene matches: 4. CDR3 region: CASSYSASGPYEQYF. CDR3 DNA: TGTGCCAGCAGTTACTCGGCTAGCGGCCCCTACGAGCAGTACTTC.

The V and J genes are TRBV5-6 and TRBJ1-2; D unclear. This CDR3 spans 12 amino acids. Germline V gives CDR1 SGHDT, CDR2 YYEEEE. Trimming took 1 base from V and 12 from J, leaving 13 bases between them. The CDR3 is CASSLSANHHTF. The CDR3 nucleotides are TGTGCCAGCAGCTTGTCCGCGAATCACCACACCTTC.